The clone carrying this T cell receptor (beta chain) was found a few times. No antigen is known for it. Germline is not matched at one junction end, which may reflect a read error. This specimen comes from a study of cytomegalovirus exposure and HLA in healthy donors. Study-wide points: Likely technical artifact: a cluster of highly shared sequence variants. V- and J-gene trimming of TCR beta was linked (in a later analysis) to a missense DCLRE1C variant.

Primers: 60 Vbeta forward and 13 Jbeta reverse. Under the authors' procedure: In a later analysis, of roughly 83 million unique beta chains, roughly 10 million appeared in at least two donors. Here immunoSEQ multiplex PCR was the method, and the copy in TCRdb shows in-frame clones only, minus some. That table is the source of V, J and clone size, and D and trimming were worked out from the DNA. The sample contains about 120,000 clones, roughly 80% of which appear only once. Germline V lookup: CDR1 MDHEN, CDR2 SYDVKM. This CDR3 spans 17 amino acids. Material: PBMCs. V usage is TRBV28 and J usage is TRBJ2-6; possible D gene TRBD1, 6 bases. This TCR was sampled from a man aged 25-45 years in good health and CMV-seronegative. The CDR3 sequence is CASSFGDTASGANGLTF. The CDR3, as DNA: TGTGCCAGCAGTTTTGGGGACACAGCCTCTGGGGCCAACGGCCTGACTTTC.